The 29 T cell receptor beta chains presented below share a single source sample, sequenced in a study of cytomegalovirus exposure and HLA in healthy donors. PCR was performed using 60 Vbeta and 13 Jbeta primers. Sequencing used immunoSEQ multiplex PCR; TCRdb keeps in-frame clones, though not all of them. The data hold some 130,000 clones, with about 85% observed a single time. The specimen sequenced was PBMCs. The origin of the receptors is a boy aged 5-17 years in good health and CMV-seronegative.

The table lists this clone with a few counts. Here the CDR3 DNA reads TGTGCCAGCAGTTCCCCGGGACAGGGGTACACTGAAGCTTTCTTT. Translating gives CASSSPGQGYTEAFF. The chain is built from TRBV27 and TRBJ1-1; 10 nucleotides agree with TRBD1. The germline CDR1 and CDR2 sequences are MNHEY and SMNVEV (reference sequence). This CDR3 has 15 amino acids. The V and J ends lost 4 bases and 3 bases, in that order; junction bases with no gene match: 5.

This chain links TRBV19 with TRBJ2-1; a weak D match, TRBD1 (6 bases). Germline CDR1 reads LNHDA; CDR2 reads SQIVND (reference sequence). Trimming left V 5 bases short and J 10 bases short, with 9 bases between. This CDR3 has 11 amino acids. CDR3 sequence reads: CASSDRSEQFF. CDR3 sequence (DNA): TGTGCCAGTAGTGACAGGAGCGAGCAGTTCTTC.

The chain has TRBV18 and TRBJ1-1; maybe TRBD1 (5 bases). The CDR3 covers 15 residues. V was pared by 0 bases and J by 4 bases, with 12 bases between. Germline assignment: CDR1 KGHSH and CDR2 LQKENI. The CDR3 reads CASSPPTPGGTEAFF. In nucleotides, the CDR3 is TGTGCCAGCTCACCACCCACTCCGGGGGGCACTGAAGCTTTCTTT.

This clone was detected only once. The chain links TRBV4-1 to TRBJ2-2, with 7 bases aligning to TRBD1. The germline V gene has CDR1 MGHRA and CDR2 YSYEKL. The CDR3 is made up of 15 amino acids. The junction had 0 bases not matched to a gene; V was cut back by 2 bases and J by 0 bases. This CDR3 is CASSQQGANTGELFF. The DNA for the CDR3 is TGCGCCAGCAGCCAACAGGGGGCGAACACCGGGGAGCTGTTTTTT.

V is TRBV4-1 and J is TRBJ1-3; no clear D gene. This CDR3 is built from 13 residues. The germline gives CDR1 MGHRA, CDR2 YSYEKL. With 3 bases removed from V and 9 bases from J, the gap between germline ends came to 12 bases. The CDR3 loop is CASSQAGVGTIYF. The DNA of the CDR3 is TGCGCCAGCAGCCAGGCAGGTGTCGGCACCATATATTTT.

The chain uses TRBV7-6 and TRBJ1-1; 10 nucleotides match TRBD1. J gave up 1 base and V 1 base, and 0 bases lay outside the gene matches. Germline V gives CDR1 SGHVS, CDR2 FNYEAQ. The CDR3 length is 15 residues. The CDR3 coding sequence is TGTGCCAGCAGCTTAGGACAGGGGGCGAACACTGAAGCTTTCTTT. Translated: CASSLGQGANTEAFF.

V is TRBV7-6 and J is TRBJ1-2; D is undetermined. Germline V CDR1 and CDR2: SGHVS, FNYEAQ. V was clipped by 2 bases and J by 3 bases, with 4 bases between them. This CDR3 region has 12 residues. The CDR3: CASSLPDYGYTF. The CDR3 coding sequence is TGTGCCAGCAGCTTACCCGACTATGGCTACACCTTC.

This clone was seen a single time. The CDR3 bases are TGCGCCAGCAGCATATCCGGGACAGTCTCTGGAAACACCATATATTTT. It is translated as CASSISGTVSGNTIYF. This sequence joins TRBV5-1 and TRBJ1-3, with TRBD1 matching over 7 bases. The length of the CDR3 is 16 residues. The V gene end was trimmed by 4 bases and the J gene end by 0 bases; junction bases not matched to a gene: 7. From germline, CDR1 is SGHRS and CDR2 YFSETQ.

This clone was observed a single time. The J gene is TRBJ1-5, the V gene TRBV15; weak D call: TRBD1 (6 bases). Germline V lookup: CDR1 LNHNV, CDR2 YYDKDF (reference sequence). V was pared by 3 bases and J by 4 bases, with 13 bases between. The CDR3 spans 15 residues. DNA for the CDR3: TGTGCCACCAGCAGGTATAGACAGGCAAATCAGCCCCAGCATTTT. This sequence encodes CATSRYRQANQPQHF.

This clone has a single count. This chain connects TRBV6-5 to TRBJ2-5; 10 nucleotides line up with TRBD2. This CDR3 comprises 13 residues. Unmatched junction bases numbered 2, after V lost 5 bases and J lost 5 bases. Germline-derived CDR1 and CDR2 are MNHEY and SVGAGI. The CDR3 nucleotides read TGTGCCAGCAGTACGGGACTAGCGGAGACCCAGTACTTC. This codes for CASSTGLAETQYF.

The chain uses TRBV5-6 and TRBJ2-7, with D perhaps TRBD2 (5 bases). CDR3 size: 15 residues. Trimming cost V 1 base and J 0 bases, with 11 bases left between them. The germline V gene encodes CDR1 SGHDT and CDR2 YYEEEE. The CDR3 region has the DNA TGTGCCAGCAGCTTGCTTACGACTACCTCCTACGAGCAGTACTTC. Its translation is CASSLLTTTSYEQYF.

The chain recombines TRBV30 with TRBJ1-1; D not certain. Trimming cost V 4 bases and J 0 bases, with 12 bases left between them. Germline lookup yields CDR1 GTSNPN and CDR2 SVGIG (reference sequence). The CDR3 is 14 residues long. CDR3 in amino acids: CAWKVLWLNTEAFF. The DNA of the CDR3 is TGTGCCTGGAAAGTCCTGTGGCTGAACACTGAAGCTTTCTTT.

This clone is a singleton in its sample. The V call is TRBV2, the J call TRBJ2-7, with D possibly matching TRBD1 (6 bases). Germline V gene data show CDR1 as SNHLY and CDR2 as FYNNEI. This CDR3 has 12 amino acids. V was pared by 6 bases and J by 4 bases, with 10 bases between. The CDR3 spells CASRGTSYEQYF. CDR3 nucleotide sequence: TGTGCCAGCAGAGGGACAAGTTACGAGCAGTACTTC. The variable domain in full, with the rest retrieved from reference TRBV2 and TRBJ2-7, is EPEVTQTPSHQVTQMGQEVILRCVPISNHLYFYWYRQILGQKVEFLVSFYNNEISEKSEIFDDQFSVERPDGSNFTLKIRSTKLEDSAMYFCASRGTSYEQYFGPGTRLTVT.

Remarks on this clone: Relative to the germline gene, one junction end is altered; a read error may explain this. This chain uses TRBV7-9 with TRBJ1-1; 7 bases map to TRBD1. The CDR3 totals 15 residues. Germline values: CDR1 SEHNR, CDR2 FQNEAQ (reference sequence). CDR3 DNA: TGTGCCAGCAGTCTAGGAGGGGGCTGGAACCCTGAAGCTTTCTTT. Translated: CASSLGGGWNPEAFF.

V gene TRBV12-5 combines with J gene TRBJ2-1; a weak D match, TRBD2 (5 bases). Germline V lookup: CDR1 LGHNT, CDR2 FRNRAP. This CDR3 is 12 amino acids long. Trimming left V 1 base short and J 7 bases short, with 5 bases between. CDR3 nucleotide sequence: TGTGCTAGTGGTTTGGCGGGGAATGAGCAGTTCTTC. Protein sequence: CASGLAGNEQFF.

V usage is TRBV7-8 and J usage is TRBJ1-1; D not resolved. V lost 2 bases to trimming and J lost 6 bases, with 7 bases between them. The CDR3 contains 12 residues. CDR1 and CDR2 from the germline V gene are SGHVS and FQNEAQ. The CDR3 loop reads CASSLTVSEAFF. CDR3 nucleotides: TGTGCCAGCAGCTTAACTGTTTCTGAAGCTTTCTTT.

The J gene is TRBJ1-2, the V gene TRBV2; TRBD1 might be the D (6 bases). Per the germline V gene, CDR1 is SNHLY and CDR2 is FYNNEI. CDR3 length equals 13 residues. Trimming left V 9 bases short and J 2 bases short, with 13 bases between. CDR3 nucleotides: TGTGCCAGTACCTTAACAGGGAACTATGGCTACACCTTC. Translating gives CASTLTGNYGYTF.

CDR3 sequence (DNA): TGTGCCAGTAGTATAGTAGGGAGGGGCACCGGGGAGCTGTTTTTT. Protein product: CASSIVGRGTGELFF. The rearrangement joins TRBV19 to TRBJ2-2; 7 bases fit TRBD2. V shed 1 base, J shed 4 bases, and the junction held 3 bases outside the gene matches. Germline V gene sequence: CDR1 LNHDA, CDR2 SQIVND (reference sequence). CDR3 length: 15 residues.

The table lists this clone with a few counts. V gene TRBV4-3 combines with J gene TRBJ1-2, with 7 bases that match TRBD1. The CDR3 contains 13 residues. V shed 4 bases and J 8 bases; nucleotides not matched to a gene: 7. Germline CDR1 is LGHNA and CDR2 is YSLEER. The CDR3 nucleotides read TGCGCCAGCAGCCCAACAGGGGTCGGAGGCTACACCTTC. Its translation is CASSPTGVGGYTF.

The chain uses TRBV6-5 and TRBJ2-7, with 7 bases lining up with TRBD2. V dropped 0 bases and J dropped 0; count of bases not matched to a gene: 2. The CDR3 has 15 residues. Germline CDR1 is MNHEY and CDR2 is SVGAGI. CDR3: CASSYSSGTSYEQYF. The CDR3 DNA sequence: TGTGCCAGCAGTTACTCAAGCGGGACCTCCTACGAGCAGTACTTC.

The rearrangement links TRBV30 to TRBJ2-1; TRBD2 matches 7 bases. Germline V CDR1 and CDR2: GTSNPN, SVGIG (reference sequence). Germline trimming cut 3 bases from V and 2 bases from J; bases unmatched to any gene: 1. CDR3 size: 13 residues. The CDR3 bases are TGTGCCTGGAGCGGGACTACCTACAATGAGCAGTTCTTC. Its translation: CAWSGTTYNEQFF.

This clone was seen a single time. The chain couples TRBV5-1 to TRBJ2-7; the match to TRBD1 covers 7 bases. Per germline, CDR1 SGHRS and CDR2 YFSETQ. The V segment lost 4 bases and the J segment 2 bases; nucleotides outside the gene matches: 3. CDR3 size: 13 residues. The CDR3 DNA reads TGCGCCAGCAGCCTACAGGGGCCCTACGAGCAGTACTTC. Translation: CASSLQGPYEQYF.

This chain connects TRBV5-6 to TRBJ2-1, with D maybe TRBD1 (6 bases). Deletions cut 3 bases from V and 12 bases from J, with 10 bases between. Germline assignment: CDR1 SGHDT and CDR2 YYEEEE. The CDR3 runs 11 residues. CDR3 DNA sequence: TGTGCCAGCAGCTCACAGGGTTTGCAGTTCTTC. It yields the protein CASSSQGLQFF. The full variable domain, completed using reference TRBV5-6 and TRBJ2-1, is DAGVTQSPTHLIKTRGQQVTLRCSPKSGHDTVSWYQQALGQGPQFIFQYYEEEERQRGNFPDRFSGHQFPNYSSELNVNALLLGDSALYLCASSSQGLQFFGPGTRLTVL.

The chain couples TRBV2 to TRBJ2-1, with D perhaps matching TRBD2 (6 bases). This CDR3 is 13 amino acids long. From germline, CDR1 is SNHLY and CDR2 FYNNEI. V was pared by 9 bases and J by 1 base, with 10 bases between. The CDR3 nucleotides are TGTGCCAGTCGGGGGAAATCCTACAATGAGCAGTTCTTC. It specifies CASRGKSYNEQFF.

The V gene is TRBV7-7, the J gene TRBJ1-1; D remains ambiguous. Germline CDR1 SSHAT, CDR2 FNYEAQ (reference sequence). V lost 5 bases, J lost 1 base, and 14 bases lay in between. This CDR3 spans 15 amino acids. The CDR3 is CASSRFGRENTEAFF. The CDR3 DNA sequence: TGTGCCAGCAGCCGCTTCGGGCGGGAGAACACTGAAGCTTTCTTT. The variable domain in full, completed from reference TRBV7-7 and TRBJ1-1, reads GAGVSQSPRYKVTKRGQDVTLRCDPISSHATLYWYQQALGQGPEFLTYFNYEAQPDKSGLPSDRFSAERPEGSISTLTIQRTEQRDSAMYRCASSRFGRENTEAFFGQGTRLTVV.

V usage is TRBV27 and J usage is TRBJ2-5; D perhaps matches TRBD1 (7 bases). Per germline, CDR1 MNHEY and CDR2 SMNVEV (reference sequence). The CDR3 length is 15 residues. Deletions cut 5 bases from V and 5 bases from J, with 18 bases between. CDR3 loop: CASSPWGDSFETQYF. For the CDR3, the DNA is TGTGCCAGCAGTCCCTGGGGGGACAGTTTTGAGACCCAGTACTTC.

The V call is TRBV10-1, the J call TRBJ1-3; D unclear. Deletions cut 4 bases from V and 0 bases from J, with 10 bases between. The germline V gene encodes CDR1 WNHNN and CDR2 SYGVQD (reference sequence). This CDR3 comprises 15 residues. Written as DNA, the CDR3 is TGCGCCAGCAGTGGGGGAGACACCTCTGGAAACACCATATATTTT. Its protein product is CASSGGDTSGNTIYF.

The V and J genes are TRBV27 and TRBJ2-7; the D gene is possibly TRBD2 (6 bases). This CDR3 has 16 amino acids. With 5 bases removed from V and 2 bases from J, the gap between germline ends came to 19 bases. Germline-derived CDR1 and CDR2 are MNHEY and SMNVEV (reference sequence). The CDR3 DNA follows: TGTGCCAGCAGTAGAACGATATTCGGAGGGACCTACGAGCAGTACTTC. As protein: CASSRTIFGGTYEQYF.

This chain joins TRBV6-1 and TRBJ1-6, with a tentative D call TRBD1 (6 bases). V was trimmed by 7 bases and J by 4 bases, leaving 11 bases between them. The CDR3 sequence is 14 residues long. Germline CDR1 is MNHNS and CDR2 is SASEGT. CDR3 loop: CASTEGTYNSPLHF. Written as DNA, the CDR3 is TGTGCCAGCACCGAGGGGACATATAATTCACCCCTCCACTTT.